The 5 T cell receptor beta chains below were found in one sample sequenced in a study of T cell responses to AZD1222 COVID-19 vaccine. The repertoire was sequenced with immunoSEQ multiplex PCR; TCRdb's copy has only in-frame clones and lacks some. Here the sample spans roughly 100,000 clones, around 95% being singletons. The sample was peripheral blood, taken on day 0 of AZD1222 vaccination. Source of these receptors: an adult in good health.

V is TRBV29-1 and J is TRBJ1-1; possibly TRBD1 for D (6 bases). Germline values: CDR1 SQVTM, CDR2 ANQGSEA. The CDR3 runs to 14 residues. Trimming shortened V by 7 bases and J by 4 bases, and 19 bases separated the two germline ends. In DNA, the CDR3 is TGCAGCGCCCGGGACACCTTAAGATCCACTGAAGCTTTCTTT. Encoded protein: CSARDTLRSTEAFF.

This chain uses TRBV7-9 with TRBJ2-1; tentative D call: TRBD2 (7 bases). V lost 3 bases and J 0 bases, leaving 21 bases between the germline ends. The CDR3 has 19 residues. CDR1 SEHNR and CDR2 FQNEAQ come from the germline V gene (reference sequence). CDR3 in DNA: TGTGCCAGCAGCTTCAGTCGGGGCAGGGGAGGGTCCTCCTACAATGAGCAGTTCTTC. Its protein is CASSFSRGRGGSSYNEQFF. Full variable domain (outside the CDR3, taken from reference TRBV7-9 and TRBJ2-1): DTGVSQNPRHKITKRGQNVTFRCDPISEHNRLYWYRQTLGQGPEFLTYFQNEAQLEKSRLLSDRFSAERPKGSFSTLEIQRTEQGDSAMYLCASSFSRGRGGSSYNEQFFGPGTRLTVL.

This clone came up once. The gene calls are TRBV7-6 and TRBJ2-3; perhaps TRBD2 as D (5 bases). V was clipped by 3 bases and J by 6 bases, with 10 bases between them. The V gene's germline CDR1 is SGHVS and CDR2 FNYEAQ. The CDR3 covers 13 residues. CDR3 DNA sequence: TGTGCCAGCAGCTTGGGAGTTGCGGATACGCAGTATTTT. It encodes CASSLGVADTQYF. Drawing the rest from reference TRBV7-6 and TRBJ2-3, the complete variable domain is GAGVSQSPRYKVTKRGQDVALRCDPISGHVSLYWYRQALGQGPEFLTYFNYEAQQDKSGLPNDRFSAERPEGSISTLTIQRTEQRDSAMYRCASSLGVADTQYFGPGTRLTVL.

V usage is TRBV5-1 and J usage is TRBJ1-1; D remains unclear. The germline V gene encodes CDR1 SGHRS and CDR2 YFSETQ. V was trimmed by 7 bases and J by 4 bases, leaving 17 bases between them. The CDR3 length is 14 residues. CDR3 sequence (DNA): TGCGCCAGCGTAGATGTGCTGGGGAGCACTGAAGCTTTCTTT. Its protein product is CASVDVLGSTEAFF.

The gene calls are TRBV13 and TRBJ1-5; D gene ambiguous. V was cut by 2 bases and J by 5 bases, with 7 bases left in between. The V gene's germline CDR1 is PRHDT and CDR2 FYEKMQ (reference sequence). The CDR3 consists of 13 residues. Here the CDR3 DNA reads TGTGCCAGCAGCTTACAGCTCCATCAGCCCCAGCATTTT. It specifies CASSLQLHQPQHF.